This TCR beta chain was sequenced for a study of blood T cell repertoires in COVID-19 (TCRdb year 2020). About the full investigation: The collaborator samples originated in the United States, Italy and Spain and spanned the acute and convalescent phases of COVID-19. Deeply sampled blood TCRbeta repertoires from subjects exposed to, actively infected with, or recovered from COVID-19 were included in the dataset. The material from the prospective study consisted of cDNA or gDNA derived from T cells, B-cell-depleted T cells, or PBMCs. Samples came from the ongoing ImmuneRACE study (first 160 participants) plus 1,254 subjects from 6 global collaborators. Where available, HLA class I and class II types were taken from metadata supplied by the sample provider and were not determined by assay-based typing. The repertoires were released in a freely available public database meant as a resource for research on the immune response to SARS-CoV-2. Sample metadata almost always included a de-identified subject ID, COVID-19 status, age in years and sex.

Each collaborating institution followed its own protocols to collect whole blood in K2EDTA tubes. For TCRbeta analysis, collaborator samples were shipped as frozen whole blood, as isolated PBMCs, or as DNA extracted from either sample type. TCRbeta CDR3 regions were amplified from genomic DNA by means of the immunoSEQ Assay, a bias-controlled multiplex PCR. Per the source publication's procedure: The number of nucleated cells in each sample was estimated from the amplification of reference gene primers within the assay. Sequence reads were collapsed and filtered to measure the absolute abundance of every unique TCRbeta CDR3 rearrangement. For each sample, productive Simpson clonality was calculated as the square root of Simpson's diversity index over productive rearrangements. TCRdb limited this immuneACCESS table to in-frame rearrangements with V and J called. A share of clones is missing; checked studies link under half to unresolved V genes, and the rest is unexplained. That table is the source of V, J and clone size, and D and trimming were worked out from the DNA. This sample gives 20,000 to 25,000 clones in total; 81% of them show up just once. Around 7% of the sample belongs to the ten largest clones.

Regarding this clone: Its antigen remains unidentified. Base qualities are not provided; no much larger clone lies one nucleotide away.

CDR3 length: 15 amino acids, cysteine to phenylalanine. The CDR3 DNA has 45 bases and is translated from base 1. The germline V gene yields LGHNA for CDR1 and YSLEER for CDR2. For this chain, trimming is 1 base at the V end and 6 bases at the J end, and the number of junction bases without a gene match is 9. General conclusions and limits of the study: The quantity of clinical and demographic metadata differed by source and by participant and was supplied without curation.

The sequencing input was peripheral blood. The TCR originated in a man in his 70s with acute or convalescent COVID-19. The sequence joins TRBV4-3 to TRBJ2-7; TRBD1 matches 7 bases in the middle. CDR3 protein: CASSQAAAGGFEQYF. The DNA sequence reads TGCGCCAGCAGCCAAGCTGCAGCAGGGGGTTTCGAGCAGTACTTC.